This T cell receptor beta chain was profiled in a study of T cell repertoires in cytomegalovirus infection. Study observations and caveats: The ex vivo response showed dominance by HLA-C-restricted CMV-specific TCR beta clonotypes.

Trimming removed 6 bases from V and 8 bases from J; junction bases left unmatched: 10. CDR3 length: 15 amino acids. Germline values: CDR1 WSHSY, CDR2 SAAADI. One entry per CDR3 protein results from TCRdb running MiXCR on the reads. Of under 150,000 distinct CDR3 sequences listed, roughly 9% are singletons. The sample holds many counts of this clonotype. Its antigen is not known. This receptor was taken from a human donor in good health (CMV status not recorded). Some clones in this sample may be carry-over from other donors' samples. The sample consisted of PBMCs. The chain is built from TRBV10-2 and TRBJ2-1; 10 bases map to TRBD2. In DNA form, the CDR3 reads TGCGCCAGCAGCCCCAGGAGCGGGGGGGAGTATGAGCAGTTCTTC. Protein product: CASSPRSGGEYEQFF.